One and the same sample provided the 32 T cell receptor beta chains below, sequenced in a study of T cell responses to AZD1222 COVID-19 vaccine. Clones were read by immunoSEQ multiplex PCR, and TCRdb kept only the in-frame ones, dropping some. The sample lists approximately 100,000 clones, 91% occurring once. The sequencing here drew on peripheral blood, taken on day 0 of AZD1222 vaccination. These receptors all come from an adult in good health.

The rearrangement joins TRBV18 to TRBJ2-2; D could derive from TRBD1 or TRBD2 (5 bases each). CDR3 length equals 15 residues. CDR1 and CDR2 from the germline V gene are KGHSH and LQKENI. Between the trimmed V and J ends, which lost 4 bases and 3 bases, there was a span of 12 bases. For the CDR3, the DNA is TGTGCCAGCTCACAAACCGGGACCCACACCGGGGAGCTGTTTTTT. Encoded protein: CASSQTGTHTGELFF.

This chain links TRBV7-3 with TRBJ1-5; D perhaps matches TRBD1 (5 bases). Looked up from germline, CDR1 is SGHTA and CDR2 is FQGTGA. CDR3 length: 13 amino acids. V dropped 3 bases and J dropped 9 bases, with 12 bases sitting between them. The CDR3 is CASSFDSNGPQHF. The CDR3 bases are TGTGCCAGCAGCTTTGACAGCAATGGGCCCCAGCATTTT. Looking up the rest from reference TRBV7-3 and TRBJ1-5 gives the full variable domain: GAGVSQTPSNKVTEKGKYVELRCDPISGHTALYWYRQSLGQGPEFLIYFQGTGAADDSGLPNDRFFAVRPEGSVSTLKIQRTERGDSAVYLCASSFDSNGPQHFGDGTRLSIL.

CDR3 DNA sequence: TGTGCCAGCAGCCCAAACAGCCCCCCAGATACGCAGTATTTT. This encodes CASSPNSPPDTQYF. The chain has TRBV7-2 and TRBJ2-3; D gene uncertain. V dropped 5 bases and J dropped 4 bases, with 13 bases sitting between them. The CDR3 is 14 residues long. CDR1 and CDR2 from the germline V gene are SGHTA and FQGNSA.

This clone was seen just once. The rearrangement joins TRBV28 to TRBJ1-2, with no clear D. This CDR3 contains 14 residues. V was cut by 7 bases and J by 1 base, with 13 bases left in between. Per the germline V gene, CDR1 is MDHEN and CDR2 is SYDVKM. The CDR3 DNA reads TGTGCCAGCAAAAGGGCAGACCGTAACTATGGCTACACCTTC. Translating it yields CASKRADRNYGYTF.

The chain is built from TRBV7-2 and TRBJ1-2; no clear D. V was clipped by 1 base and J by 1 base, with 16 bases between them. Looked up from germline, CDR1 is SGHTA and CDR2 is FQGNSA. The CDR3 is made up of 17 amino acids. CDR3 nucleotide sequence: TGTGCCAGCAGCTTAGAAGGCCCCAGAGTCCTTAACTATGGCTACACCTTC. It encodes CASSLEGPRVLNYGYTF.

V is TRBV6-5 and J is TRBJ2-7; the D is unclear. Germline CDR1 is MNHEY and CDR2 is SVGAGI. The ends were cut back, 6 bases at V and 2 bases at J, with 14 bases in the middle. The CDR3 length is 14 residues. The CDR3: CASRVSLGPYEQYF. CDR3 bases: TGTGCCAGCAGGGTTAGCTTGGGCCCCTACGAGCAGTACTTC.

V and J are TRBV30 and TRBJ2-2; 8 bases line up with TRBD2. This CDR3 spans 15 amino acids. Looked up from germline, CDR1 is GTSNPN and CDR2 is SVGIG (reference sequence). Trimming took 4 bases from V and 7 from J; bases not matched to a gene: 11. The DNA for the CDR3 is TGTGCCTGGAAACTCGACGGGAGGGCGGTCGGGGAGCTGTTTTTT. This codes for CAWKLDGRAVGELFF.

The chain uses TRBV6-5 and TRBJ1-1, with 9 nucleotides matching TRBD1. V lost 2 bases and J lost 5; bases outside the gene matches: 9. CDR1 is MNHEY, CDR2 SVGAGI, per germline. The CDR3 sequence is 16 residues long. CDR3 sequence reads: CASSYRQGGFRTEAFF. The CDR3 DNA reads TGTGCCAGCAGTTACCGACAGGGGGGTTTTCGGACTGAAGCTTTCTTT.

This clone was seen only once. The chain joins TRBV6-1 to TRBJ1-5, with no clear D. V dropped 2 bases and J dropped 7 bases, with 12 bases sitting between them. This CDR3 contains 14 residues. CDR1 and CDR2 (germline): MNHNS, SASEGT. The CDR3 reads CASSEIFARQPQHF. CDR3 coding DNA: TGTGCCAGCAGTGAAATCTTCGCGAGACAGCCCCAGCATTTT.

The V call is TRBV11-2, the J call TRBJ1-1, with TRBD1 matching 7 bases. Germline V lookup: CDR1 SGHAT, CDR2 FQNNGV. The CDR3 consists of 19 residues. Trimming cost V 4 bases and J 5 bases; bases outside gene matches: 22. CDR3 protein: CASSYTTAGTAGLDTEAFF. CDR3 nucleotide sequence: TGTGCCAGCAGCTACACAACCGCCGGGACAGCGGGCCTCGATACTGAAGCTTTCTTT. The full variable domain, completed using reference TRBV11-2 and TRBJ1-1, is EAGVAQSPRYKIIEKRQSVAFWCNPISGHATLYWYQQILGQGPKLLIQFQNNGVVDDSQLPKDRFSAERLKGVDSTLKIQPAKLEDSAVYLCASSYTTAGTAGLDTEAFFGQGTRLTVV.

The chain links TRBV10-1 to TRBJ2-1, with 8 nucleotides matching TRBD2. This CDR3 contains 15 residues. Germline V gene sequence: CDR1 WNHNN, CDR2 SYGVQD (reference sequence). The junction had 6 bases not matched to a gene; V was cut back by 8 bases and J by 0 bases. CDR3 bases: TGCGCCAGCTCGACTAGCGAGAGCTCCTACAATGAGCAGTTCTTC. It translates to CASSTSESSYNEQFF.

The chain joins TRBV23-1 to TRBJ2-7; 12 bases are shared with TRBD1. TRBV23-1 belongs to the ORF category, with a function that is uncertain. The CDR3 sequence is 14 residues long. The V segment lost 5 bases and the J segment 5 bases; nucleotides outside the gene matches: 4. The CDR3 sequence is CASSRDRGRDEQYF. DNA for the CDR3: TGCGCCAGCAGTAGGGACAGGGGGCGAGACGAGCAGTACTTC.

The chain joins TRBV27 to TRBJ1-1; D is perhaps TRBD1 (6 bases). V was trimmed by 5 bases and J by 1 base, leaving 17 bases between them. CDR1 and CDR2 from the germline V gene are MNHEY and SMNVEV (reference sequence). CDR3 length: 16 residues. The CDR3, as DNA: TGTGCCAGCAGTCGGGGACATTCACGCCCGAACACTGAAGCTTTCTTT. This gives the protein CASSRGHSRPNTEAFF.

This chain uses TRBV28 with TRBJ1-2; D not certain. The CDR3 extends over 12 amino acids. Germline V gene data show CDR1 as MDHEN and CDR2 as SYDVKM. With 5 bases removed from V and 4 bases from J, the gap between germline ends came to 8 bases. This CDR3 reads CASSAGIYGYTF. The CDR3 region has the DNA TGTGCCAGCAGTGCGGGGATCTATGGCTACACCTTC.

The chain joins TRBV19 to TRBJ1-5; D unresolved. CDR1 is LNHDA and CDR2 is SQIVND in the germline V gene (reference sequence). This CDR3 region has 12 residues. Between the trimmed V and J ends, which lost 4 bases and 6 bases, there was a span of 7 bases. CDR3 nucleotides: TGTGCCAGTAGTAGGCTAGCTCAGCCCCAGCATTTT. It is translated as CASSRLAQPQHF.

This chain joins TRBV20-1 and TRBJ1-5; perhaps TRBD1 as D (6 bases). This CDR3 contains 17 residues. With 3 bases removed from V and 3 bases from J, the gap between germline ends came to 21 bases. The germline V gene encodes CDR1 DFQATT and CDR2 SNEGSKA (reference sequence). The CDR3 coding sequence is TGCAGTGCTAGTGCCATGGTTGGTCAGGGGATCAATCAGCCCCAGCATTTT. Protein product: CSASAMVGQGINQPQHF.

This chain uses TRBV28 with TRBJ2-5, with a tentative D call TRBD1 (5 bases). The CDR3 covers 13 residues. V lost 5 bases and J 2 bases, leaving 9 bases between the germline ends. Germline CDR1 is MDHEN and CDR2 is SYDVKM. The CDR3 reads CASSTQGQETQYF. CDR3 nucleotides: TGTGCCAGCAGTACGCAGGGTCAAGAGACCCAGTACTTC.

The chain joins TRBV7-8 to TRBJ2-7; 10 bases are shared with TRBD1. Germline trimming cut 4 bases from V and 5 bases from J; bases unmatched to any gene: 5. Germline lookup yields CDR1 SGHVS and CDR2 FQNEAQ. The CDR3 consists of 14 residues. The CDR3 DNA reads TGTGCCAGCAGCTCCACCGGGACAGGGGACGAGCAGTACTTC. Its protein product is CASSSTGTGDEQYF.

The V call is TRBV19, the J call TRBJ2-3; TRBD2 matches at 11 bases. The CDR3 runs 15 residues. Germline values: CDR1 LNHDA, CDR2 SQIVND (reference sequence). J gave up 6 bases and V 4 bases, and 6 bases lay outside the gene matches. CDR3 amino acids: CASSNSGRAKDTQYF. The CDR3 DNA follows: TGTGCCAGTAGTAATAGCGGGAGGGCCAAGGATACGCAGTATTTT.

The chain has TRBV7-3 and TRBJ2-2; 12 nucleotides align to TRBD2. The CDR3 sequence is 19 residues long. V trimming: 5 bases; J trimming: 5 bases; junction bases outside the gene matches: 15. CDR1 is SGHTA and CDR2 is FQGTGA in the germline V gene. Here the CDR3 DNA reads TGTGCCAGCAGCCCGACTAGCGGGAGCCGTGGGGTCCCGACCGGGGAGCTGTTTTTT. Its protein is CASSPTSGSRGVPTGELFF.

The chain carries TRBV19 and TRBJ2-7; D remains unclear. This CDR3 is 11 amino acids long. V lost 4 bases and J 3 bases, leaving 4 bases between the germline ends. Germline V gene data show CDR1 as LNHDA and CDR2 as SQIVND (reference sequence). The CDR3 loop reads CASSNGYEQYF. CDR3 DNA: TGTGCCAGTAGTAACGGCTACGAGCAGTACTTC.

The chain is built from TRBV28 and TRBJ1-4; D call uncertain. V was cut by 5 bases and J by 10 bases, with 17 bases left in between. Germline-derived CDR1 and CDR2 are MDHEN and SYDVKM. The CDR3 spans 14 residues. The DNA of the CDR3 is TGTGCCAGCAGTCCCGGGTCCATAAACGGAAAACTGTTTTTT. Its translation: CASSPGSINGKLFF.

The gene calls are TRBV4-3 and TRBJ2-1, with TRBD2 identical over 11 bases. J gave up 9 bases and V 2 bases, and 9 bases lay outside the gene matches. From germline, CDR1 is LGHNA and CDR2 YSLEER. The CDR3 totals 16 residues. CDR3 protein: CASSQSLAGVWGEQFF. The CDR3 region has the DNA TGCGCCAGCAGCCAATCACTAGCGGGAGTTTGGGGTGAGCAGTTCTTC.

The chain couples TRBV9 to TRBJ1-6; D is undetermined. Trimming cost V 4 bases and J 4 bases, with 15 bases left between them. The CDR3 runs 16 residues. Germline V lookup: CDR1 SGDLS, CDR2 YYNGEE. Written as DNA, the CDR3 is TGTGCCAGCAGCCCCCAAGCTCCGGGGTATAATTCACCCCTCCACTTT. Translating gives CASSPQAPGYNSPLHF.

This chain connects TRBV30 to TRBJ1-3, with D perhaps matching TRBD1 (5 bases). Between the trimmed V and J ends, which lost 3 bases and 0 bases, there was a span of 12 bases. The CDR3 is made up of 15 amino acids. Germline lookup yields CDR1 GTSNPN and CDR2 SVGIG (reference sequence). CDR3 protein: CAWSWTQSSGNTIYF. The CDR3 coding sequence is TGTGCCTGGAGCTGGACACAGAGCTCTGGAAACACCATATATTTT.

The chain carries TRBV7-4 and TRBJ1-5; maybe TRBD1 (5 bases). Germline-derived CDR1 and CDR2 are SGHVT and SQSDAQ. Between the trimmed V and J ends, which lost 2 bases and 2 bases, there was a span of 7 bases. This CDR3 has 14 amino acids. This CDR3 reads CASSLWGGNQPQHF. In DNA, the CDR3 is TGTGCCAGCAGCTTATGGGGGGGCAATCAGCCCCAGCATTTT.

The CDR3 nucleotides read TGTGCCAGCAGCCGAGGAGGGGTTCTCACTGAAGCTTTCTTT. It is translated as CASSRGGVLTEAFF. The V call is TRBV3-1 (or the pseudogene TRBV3-2), the J call TRBJ1-1; D perhaps matches TRBD1 (5 bases). CDR1 and CDR2 from the germline V gene are LGHDT and YNNKEL (reference sequence). The CDR3 length is 14 residues. V lost 4 bases, J lost 4 bases, and 13 bases lay in between.

V usage is TRBV18 and J usage is TRBJ2-7; weak D call: TRBD2 (6 bases). CDR1 and CDR2 from the germline V gene are KGHSH and LQKENI. The CDR3 loop spans 13 amino acids. The V and J ends lost 4 bases and 6 bases respectively, with 13 bases between them. The CDR3 is CASSQSGLAEQYF. DNA for the CDR3: TGTGCCAGCTCACAATCGGGACTTGCCGAGCAGTACTTC.

This clone appeared once. The chain uses TRBV18 and TRBJ2-5, with 9 nucleotides matching TRBD1. The CDR3 spans 16 residues. J gave up 3 bases and V 5 bases, and 10 bases lay outside the gene matches. From germline, CDR1 is KGHSH and CDR2 LQKENI. The chain's CDR3 is CASSSTGTGIKETQYF. For the CDR3, the DNA is TGTGCCAGCTCATCTACCGGGACAGGGATTAAAGAGACCCAGTACTTC.

V usage is TRBV27 and J usage is TRBJ1-2; 9 bases agree with TRBD1. The J segment lost 10 bases and the V segment lost 4 bases, leaving 10 bases of the junction unmatched. This CDR3 spans 14 amino acids. From germline, CDR1 is MNHEY and CDR2 SMNVEV (reference sequence). CDR3 protein: CASSSRSGTGHYTF. The CDR3 DNA sequence: TGTGCCAGCAGTTCAAGATCCGGGACAGGGCACTACACCTTC.

The V and J genes are TRBV30 and TRBJ2-7, with TRBD1 as a possible D gene (5 bases). The CDR3 totals 13 residues. In germline, CDR1 is GTSNPN, CDR2 SVGIG (reference sequence). The V end was cut by 3 bases, the J end by 5 bases, with 14 bases between. The CDR3 bases are TGTGCCTGGAGCGTCCAGGGTGGGCACGAGCAGTACTTC. It yields the protein CAWSVQGGHEQYF.

The chain uses TRBV30 and TRBJ1-4; 7 nucleotides align to TRBD1. V dropped 4 bases and J dropped 4; count of bases not matched to a gene: 9. This CDR3 region has 15 residues. The germline V gene has CDR1 GTSNPN and CDR2 SVGIG (reference sequence). The DNA of the CDR3 is TGTGCCTGGACGAGGGCACAGGGGATTAATGAAAAACTGTTTTTT. This sequence encodes CAWTRAQGINEKLFF.